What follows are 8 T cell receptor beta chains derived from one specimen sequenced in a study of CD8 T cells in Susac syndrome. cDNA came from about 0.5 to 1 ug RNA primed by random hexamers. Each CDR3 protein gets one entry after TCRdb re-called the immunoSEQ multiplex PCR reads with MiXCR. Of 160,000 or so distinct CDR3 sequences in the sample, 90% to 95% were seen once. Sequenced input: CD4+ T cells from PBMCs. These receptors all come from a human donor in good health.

DNA of the CDR3: TGTGCCAGCAGCTCTTGGGGCAGGGGGTTCTCTGGGGCCAACGTCCTGACTTTC. The encoded protein is CASSSWGRGFSGANVLTF. The J gene is TRBJ2-6, the V gene TRBV7-9; 7 positions agree with TRBD1. Germline V gene sequence: CDR1 SEHNR, CDR2 FQNEAQ (reference sequence). The CDR3 sequence is 18 residues long. V lost 4 bases, J lost 0 bases, and 9 bases stayed unmatched.

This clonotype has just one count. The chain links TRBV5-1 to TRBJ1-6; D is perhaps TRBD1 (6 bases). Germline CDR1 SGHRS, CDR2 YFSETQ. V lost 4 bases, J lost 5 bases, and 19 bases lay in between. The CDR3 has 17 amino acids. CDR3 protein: CASSDISRGAHNSPLHF. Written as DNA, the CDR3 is TGCGCCAGCAGCGATATCTCTCGGGGGGCCCATAATTCACCCCTCCACTTT.

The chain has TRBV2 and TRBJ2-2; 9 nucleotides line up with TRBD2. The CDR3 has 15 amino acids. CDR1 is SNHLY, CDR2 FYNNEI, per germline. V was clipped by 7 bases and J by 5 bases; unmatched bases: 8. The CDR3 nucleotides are TGTGCCAGCACCCGAGGACTAGCGCAAACCGGGGAGCTGTTTTTT. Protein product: CASTRGLAQTGELFF.

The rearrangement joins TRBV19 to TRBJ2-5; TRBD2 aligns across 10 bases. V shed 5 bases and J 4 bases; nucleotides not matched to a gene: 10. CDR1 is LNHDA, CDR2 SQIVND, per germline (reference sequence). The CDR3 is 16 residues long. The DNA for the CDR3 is TGTGCCAGTAGTGGATGGGTAGCGGGGGGCACAGAGACCCAGTACTTC. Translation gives CASSGWVAGGTETQYF.

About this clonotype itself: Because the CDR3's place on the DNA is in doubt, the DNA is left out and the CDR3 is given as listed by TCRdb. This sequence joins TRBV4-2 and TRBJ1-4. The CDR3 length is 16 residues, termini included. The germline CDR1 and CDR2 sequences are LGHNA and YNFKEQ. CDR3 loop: CASSQDAAVARKNCFF.

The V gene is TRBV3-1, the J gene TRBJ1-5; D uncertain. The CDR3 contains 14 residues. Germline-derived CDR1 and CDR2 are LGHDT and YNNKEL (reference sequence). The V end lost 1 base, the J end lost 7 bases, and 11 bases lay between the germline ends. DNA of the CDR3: TGTGCCAGCAGCCAAGGGGCAGTCTCACAGCCCCAGCATTTT. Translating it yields CASSQGAVSQPQHF.

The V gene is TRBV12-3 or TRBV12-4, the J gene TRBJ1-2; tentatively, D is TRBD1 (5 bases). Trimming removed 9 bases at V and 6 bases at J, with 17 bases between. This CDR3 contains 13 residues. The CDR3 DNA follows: TGTGCCAGTTCTCAGGGTTTTTTGAATGGCTACACCTTC. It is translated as CASSQGFLNGYTF.

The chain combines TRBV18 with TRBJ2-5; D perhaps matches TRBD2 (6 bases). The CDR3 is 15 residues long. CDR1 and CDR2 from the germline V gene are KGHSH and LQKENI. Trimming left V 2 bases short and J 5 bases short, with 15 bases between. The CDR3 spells CASSPFKSGGETQYF. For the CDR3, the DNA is TGTGCCAGCTCACCATTCAAAAGCGGAGGGGAGACCCAGTACTTC.